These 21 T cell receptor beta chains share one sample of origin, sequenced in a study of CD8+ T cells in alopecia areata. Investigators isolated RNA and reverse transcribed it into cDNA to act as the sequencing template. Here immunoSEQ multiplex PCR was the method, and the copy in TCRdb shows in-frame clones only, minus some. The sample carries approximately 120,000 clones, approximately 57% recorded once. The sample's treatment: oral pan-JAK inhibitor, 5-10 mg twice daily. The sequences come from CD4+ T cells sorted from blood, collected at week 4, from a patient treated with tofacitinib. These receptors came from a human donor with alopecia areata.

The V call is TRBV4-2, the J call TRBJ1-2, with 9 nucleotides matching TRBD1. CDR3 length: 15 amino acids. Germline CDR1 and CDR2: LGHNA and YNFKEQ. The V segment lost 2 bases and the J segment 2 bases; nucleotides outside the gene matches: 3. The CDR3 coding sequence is TGTGCCAGCAGCCAACCGGGACAGGGAAACTATGGCTACACCTTC. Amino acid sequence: CASSQPGQGNYGYTF.

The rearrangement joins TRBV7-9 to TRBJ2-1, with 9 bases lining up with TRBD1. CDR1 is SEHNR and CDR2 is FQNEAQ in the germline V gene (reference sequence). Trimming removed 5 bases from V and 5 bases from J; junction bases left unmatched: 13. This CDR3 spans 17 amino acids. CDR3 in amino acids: CASSGDGNRGHHNEQFF. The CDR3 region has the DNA TGTGCCAGCAGCGGGGACGGAAACAGGGGGCACCACAATGAGCAGTTCTTC.

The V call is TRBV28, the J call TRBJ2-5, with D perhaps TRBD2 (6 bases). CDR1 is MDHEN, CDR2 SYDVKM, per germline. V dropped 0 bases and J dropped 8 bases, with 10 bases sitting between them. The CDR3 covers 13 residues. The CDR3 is CASSLWGLVTQYF. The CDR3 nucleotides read TGTGCCAGCAGTTTATGGGGACTCGTAACCCAGTACTTC.

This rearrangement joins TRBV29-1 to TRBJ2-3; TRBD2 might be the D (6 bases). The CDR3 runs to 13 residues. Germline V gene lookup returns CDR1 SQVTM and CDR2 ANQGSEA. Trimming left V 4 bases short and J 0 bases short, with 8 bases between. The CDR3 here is CSVGSGSTDTQYF. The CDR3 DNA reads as TGCAGCGTTGGAAGCGGGAGCACAGATACGCAGTATTTT.

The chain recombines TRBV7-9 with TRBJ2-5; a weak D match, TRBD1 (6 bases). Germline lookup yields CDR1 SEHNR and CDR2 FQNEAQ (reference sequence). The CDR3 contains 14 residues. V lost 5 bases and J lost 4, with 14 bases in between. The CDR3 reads CASSARTDGETQYF. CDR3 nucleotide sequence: TGTGCCAGCAGCGCGAGGACAGACGGAGAGACCCAGTACTTC.

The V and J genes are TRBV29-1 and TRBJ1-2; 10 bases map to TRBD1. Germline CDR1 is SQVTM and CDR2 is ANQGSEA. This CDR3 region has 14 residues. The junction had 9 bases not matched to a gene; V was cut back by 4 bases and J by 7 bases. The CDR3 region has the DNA TGCAGCGTTGTACGGGACAGGGGAACCGGTGGCTACACCTTC. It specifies CSVVRDRGTGGYTF.

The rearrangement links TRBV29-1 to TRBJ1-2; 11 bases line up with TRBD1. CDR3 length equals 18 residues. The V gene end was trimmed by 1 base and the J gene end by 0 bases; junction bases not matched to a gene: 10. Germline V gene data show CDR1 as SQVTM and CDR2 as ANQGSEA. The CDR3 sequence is CSVEGMTDRGPANYGYTF. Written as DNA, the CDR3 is TGCAGCGTTGAAGGGATGACGGACAGGGGGCCAGCTAACTATGGCTACACCTTC.

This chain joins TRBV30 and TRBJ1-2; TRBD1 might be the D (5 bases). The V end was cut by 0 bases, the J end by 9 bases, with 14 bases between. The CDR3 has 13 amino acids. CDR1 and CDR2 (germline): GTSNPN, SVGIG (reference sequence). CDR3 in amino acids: CAWSVSAGSSYTF. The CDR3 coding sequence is TGTGCCTGGAGTGTTTCTGCAGGGTCCAGCTACACCTTC.

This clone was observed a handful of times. The CDR3 spells CASSLDAGRANEQFF. The CDR3 bases are TGTGCCAGCAGCTTGGACGCGGGACGGGCAAATGAGCAGTTCTTC. The chain joins TRBV5-6 to TRBJ2-1; D might be TRBD2 (6 bases). The CDR3 loop spans 15 amino acids. Germline loops: CDR1 SGHDT, CDR2 YYEEEE. V lost 0 bases, J lost 7 bases, and 14 bases lay in between.

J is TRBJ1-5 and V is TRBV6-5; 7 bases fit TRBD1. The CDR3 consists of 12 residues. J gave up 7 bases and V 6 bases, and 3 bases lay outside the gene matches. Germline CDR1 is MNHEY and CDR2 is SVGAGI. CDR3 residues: CASRDRDQPQHF. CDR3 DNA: TGTGCCAGCAGAGACAGGGACCAGCCCCAGCATTTT.

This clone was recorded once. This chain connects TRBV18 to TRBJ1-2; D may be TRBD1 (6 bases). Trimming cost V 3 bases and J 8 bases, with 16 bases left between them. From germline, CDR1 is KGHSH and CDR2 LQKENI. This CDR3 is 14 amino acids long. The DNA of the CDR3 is TGTGCCAGCTCACCCCGCGGCCAGGGGAGAGGCTACACCTTC. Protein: CASSPRGQGRGYTF.

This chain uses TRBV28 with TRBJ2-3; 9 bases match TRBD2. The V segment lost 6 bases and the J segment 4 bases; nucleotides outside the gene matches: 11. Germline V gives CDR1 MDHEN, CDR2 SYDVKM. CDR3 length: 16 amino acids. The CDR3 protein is CASRYIAGEGADTQYF. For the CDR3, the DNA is TGTGCCAGCAGATATATAGCGGGAGAAGGGGCAGATACGCAGTATTTT. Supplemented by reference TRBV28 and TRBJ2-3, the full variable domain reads DVKVTQSSRYLVKRTGEKVFLECVQDMDHENMFWYRQDPGLGLRLIYFSYDVKMKEKGDIPEGYSVSREKKERFSLILESASTNQTSMYLCASRYIAGEGADTQYFGPGTRLTVL.

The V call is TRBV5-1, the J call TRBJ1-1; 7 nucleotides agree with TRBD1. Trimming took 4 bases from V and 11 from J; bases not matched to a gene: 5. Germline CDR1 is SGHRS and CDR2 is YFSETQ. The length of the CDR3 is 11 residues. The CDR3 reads CASSKDRLAFF. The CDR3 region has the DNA TGCGCCAGCAGCAAGGACAGGCTGGCTTTCTTT. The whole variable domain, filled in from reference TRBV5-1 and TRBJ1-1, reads KAGVTQTPRYLIKTRGQQVTLSCSPISGHRSVSWYQQTPGQGLQFLFEYFSETQRNKGNFPGRFSGRQFSNSRSEMNVSTLELGDSALYLCASSKDRLAFFGQGTRLTVV.

This CDR3 is CSVGTVSEQYF. In DNA, the CDR3 is TGCAGCGTTGGGACAGTCTCCGAGCAGTACTTC. The chain combines TRBV29-1 with TRBJ2-7; D is perhaps TRBD1 (6 bases). Germline values: CDR1 SQVTM, CDR2 ANQGSEA. Trimming removed 4 bases at V and 6 bases at J, with 10 bases between. The CDR3 totals 11 residues.

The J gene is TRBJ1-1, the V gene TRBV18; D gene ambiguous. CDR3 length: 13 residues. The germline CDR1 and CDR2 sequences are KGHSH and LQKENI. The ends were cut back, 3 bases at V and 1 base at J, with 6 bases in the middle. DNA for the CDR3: TGTGCCAGCTCACCTAACGGGAACACTGAAGCTTTCTTT. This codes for CASSPNGNTEAFF.

The CDR3: CALSQSRNTEAFF. As DNA, the CDR3 is TGTGCCTTGTCACAGAGTCGTAACACTGAAGCTTTCTTT. The chain recombines TRBV6-1 with TRBJ1-1; D is unclear. This CDR3 spans 13 amino acids. The ends were cut back, 11 bases at V and 2 bases at J, with 15 bases in the middle. Germline V gives CDR1 MNHNS, CDR2 SASEGT.

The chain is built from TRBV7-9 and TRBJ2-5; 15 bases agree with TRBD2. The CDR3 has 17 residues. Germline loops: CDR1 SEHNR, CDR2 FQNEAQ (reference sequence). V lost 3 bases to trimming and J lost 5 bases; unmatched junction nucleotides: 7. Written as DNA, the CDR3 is TGTGCCAGCAGCTTCTACGGACTAGCGGGGGGGCATGAGACCCAGTACTTC. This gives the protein CASSFYGLAGGHETQYF.

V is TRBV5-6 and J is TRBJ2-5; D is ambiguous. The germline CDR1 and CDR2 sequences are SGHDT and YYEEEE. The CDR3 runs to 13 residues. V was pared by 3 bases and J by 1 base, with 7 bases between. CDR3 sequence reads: CASSSGFQETQYF. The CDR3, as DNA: TGTGCCAGCAGCTCCGGATTCCAAGAGACCCAGTACTTC.

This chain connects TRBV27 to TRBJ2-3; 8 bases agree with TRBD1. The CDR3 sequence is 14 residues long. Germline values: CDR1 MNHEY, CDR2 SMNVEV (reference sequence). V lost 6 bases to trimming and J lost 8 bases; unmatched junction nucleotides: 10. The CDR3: CASRPGQGLVTQYF. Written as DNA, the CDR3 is TGTGCCAGCAGACCTGGACAGGGCCTTGTTACGCAGTATTTT.

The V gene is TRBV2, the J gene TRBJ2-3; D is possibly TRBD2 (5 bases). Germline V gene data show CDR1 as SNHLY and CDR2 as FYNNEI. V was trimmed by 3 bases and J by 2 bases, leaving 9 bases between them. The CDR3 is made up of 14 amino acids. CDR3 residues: CASSEGAITDTQYF. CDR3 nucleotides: TGTGCCAGCAGTGAGGGAGCTATCACAGATACGCAGTATTTT.

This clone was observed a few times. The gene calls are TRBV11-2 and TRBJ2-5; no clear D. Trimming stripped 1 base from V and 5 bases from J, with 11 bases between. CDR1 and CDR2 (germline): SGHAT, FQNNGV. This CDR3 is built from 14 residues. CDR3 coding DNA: TGTGCCAGCAGCTTAGTTGCGGCTTCGGAGACCCAGTACTTC. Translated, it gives CASSLVAASETQYF.